This T cell receptor beta chain was recovered during a study of Graves' ophthalmopathy and Graves' hyperthyroidism. The study amplified TCR beta CDR3 regions using RNA transcripts. The workflow started with a first-round RT-PCR run with HTBI primers and then moved on to a second-round multiplex PCR. TCRdb itself ran the multiplex PCR reads through MiXCR, one entry per CDR3 protein. This sample has some 1.1 million distinct CDR3 sequences, with about two fifths found just once. CDR3 length: 13 residues. Trimming removed 6 bases at V and 0 bases at J, with 12 bases between. Germline V gene sequence: CDR1 SQVTM, CDR2 ANQGSEA.

This chain uses TRBV29-1 with TRBJ2-7, with D possibly being TRBD1 or TRBD2 (5 bases each). Sequencing used peripheral blood or thyroid tissue (not recorded which). This TCR was recovered from an adult man with Graves' hyperthyroidism. The CDR3 here is CSVRGPGSYEQYF. The CDR3 nucleotides are TGCAGCGTCCGGGGACCGGGCTCCTACGAGCAGTACTTC.